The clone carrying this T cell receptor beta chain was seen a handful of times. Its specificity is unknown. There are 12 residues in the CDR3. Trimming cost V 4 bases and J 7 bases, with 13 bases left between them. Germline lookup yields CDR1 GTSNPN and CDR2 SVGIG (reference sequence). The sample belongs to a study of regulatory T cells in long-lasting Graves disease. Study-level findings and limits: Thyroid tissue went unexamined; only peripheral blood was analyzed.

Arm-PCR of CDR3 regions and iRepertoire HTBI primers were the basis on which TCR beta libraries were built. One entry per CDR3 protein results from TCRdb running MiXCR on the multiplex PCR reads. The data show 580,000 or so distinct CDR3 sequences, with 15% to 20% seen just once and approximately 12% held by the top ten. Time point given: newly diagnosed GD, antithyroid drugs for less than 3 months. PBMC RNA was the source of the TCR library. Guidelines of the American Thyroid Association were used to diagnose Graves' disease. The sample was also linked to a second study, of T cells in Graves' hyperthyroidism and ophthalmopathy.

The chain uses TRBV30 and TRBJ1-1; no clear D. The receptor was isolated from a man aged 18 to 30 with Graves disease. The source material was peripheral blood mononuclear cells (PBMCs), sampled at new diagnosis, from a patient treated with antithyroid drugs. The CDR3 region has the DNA TGTGCCTGGACCCTAAGGCCCTTTGAAGCTTTCTTT. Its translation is CAWTLRPFEAFF.